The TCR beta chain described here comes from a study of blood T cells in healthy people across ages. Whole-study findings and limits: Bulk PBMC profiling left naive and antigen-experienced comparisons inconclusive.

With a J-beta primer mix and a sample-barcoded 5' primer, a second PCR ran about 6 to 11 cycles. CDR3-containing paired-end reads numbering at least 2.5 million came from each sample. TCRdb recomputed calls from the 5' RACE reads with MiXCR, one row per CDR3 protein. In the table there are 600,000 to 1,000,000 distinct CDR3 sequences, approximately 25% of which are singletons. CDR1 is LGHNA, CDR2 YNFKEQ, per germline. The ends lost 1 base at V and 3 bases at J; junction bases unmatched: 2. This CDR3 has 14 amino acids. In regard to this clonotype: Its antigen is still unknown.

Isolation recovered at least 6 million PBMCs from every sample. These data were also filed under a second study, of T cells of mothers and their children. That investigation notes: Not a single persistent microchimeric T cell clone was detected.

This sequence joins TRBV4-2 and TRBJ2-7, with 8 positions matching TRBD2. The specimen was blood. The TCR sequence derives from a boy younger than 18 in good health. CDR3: CASSQGSGNYEQYF. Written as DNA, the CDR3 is TGTGCCAGCAGCCAAGGTAGCGGGAACTACGAGCAGTACTTC.